These T cell receptor beta chains were read from a single sample in a study of blood T cells in healthy people across ages. TCRdb re-called the 5' RACE reads with MiXCR, one entry per CDR3 protein. Seen here are fewer than 2,000,000 distinct CDR3 sequences, about 39% observed once, and the top ten hold roughly 23%. The sequenced sample was blood. The receptors were gathered from a human donor in good health. The CDR3 runs from the conserved cysteine through the conserved F or W. The order of the fields is CDR3 protein, J gene, V gene.

CASRGERYGRGGEQYF,TRBJ2-7,TRBV5-5
CSSYSGRLAGGRTDTQYF,TRBJ2-3,TRBV29-1
CATSEGTGASYEQYF,TRBJ2-7,TRBV24-1
CASSLERDGDTQYF,TRBJ2-3,TRBV28
CASRQGFSFDEQFF,TRBJ2-1,TRBV6-5
CASSTGPLAGGYNEQFF,TRBJ2-1,TRBV18
CASSHRQGTQYF,TRBJ2-3,TRBV6-2/TRBV6-3
CASSQVRVMSPQHF,TRBJ1-5,TRBV4-1
CSAREYPYLAGGRYNEQFF,TRBJ2-1,TRBV20-1
CASSYRHRTNEQYF,TRBJ2-7,TRBV12-3/TRBV12-4
CASSEVWDPEAFF,TRBJ1-1,TRBV12-3/TRBV12-4
CATSGGRRSGNTIYF,TRBJ1-3,TRBV15
CASSPVRGRGTEAFF,TRBJ1-1,TRBV18
CASSELRSNQPQHF,TRBJ1-5,TRBV10-2
CASSEMGYGYTF,TRBJ1-2,TRBV4-1
CASSYPRLAGGQETQYF,TRBJ2-5,TRBV6-6
CASQGTQETQYF,TRBJ2-5,TRBV2
CSVEDGVQGTRVTYNEQFF,TRBJ2-1,TRBV29-1
CSLDERVYNEQFF,TRBJ2-1,TRBV20-1
CASSSAGGSYYGYTF,TRBJ1-2,TRBV5-6
CSVDSDDSADTQYF,TRBJ2-3,TRBV29-1
CASRSLRGRLDTQYF,TRBJ2-3,TRBV27
CATFTGGQANTGELFF,TRBJ2-2,TRBV5-5
CAIGPSGGTDTQYF,TRBJ2-3,TRBV10-3
CASSQEPTSYEQYF,.,TRBV4-1
CASSTRDQRGYEQYF,TRBJ2-7,TRBV7-9